A single T cell receptor (beta chain) is shown here with its context. Germline-derived CDR1 and CDR2 are SNHLY and FYNNEI. The CDR3 totals 17 residues. V shed 3 bases, J shed 3 bases, and the junction held 8 bases outside the gene matches. This sample is part of a study of blood T cell repertoires in COVID-19. In the authors' methods: Estimation of nucleated cell counts relied on the amplification of reference gene primers. TCRdb keeps only in-frame clones here, not all; method: immunoSEQ multiplex PCR. Clone size and V and J calls were adopted from that table, with D and trimming inferred from the DNA. The data show about 100,000 clones, about 86% seen once.

The gene calls are TRBV2 and TRBJ1-5; TRBD1 agrees at 10 bases. The clonotype originates from a human donor in a cohort sampled during active COVID-19. Sequencing was carried out using peripheral blood. The DNA for the CDR3 is TGTGCCAGCAGTGAGATTTGGGACAGGGGTCCCAATCAGCCCCAGCATTTT. Its translation: CASSEIWDRGPNQPQHF. Full variable domain (missing parts from reference TRBV2 and TRBJ1-5): EPEVTQTPSHQVTQMGQEVILRCVPISNHLYFYWYRQILGQKVEFLVSFYNNEISEKSEIFDDQFSVERPDGSNFTLKIRSTKLEDSAMYFCASSEIWDRGPNQPQHFGDGTRLSIL.